The TCR beta chain under discussion was sequenced for a study of blood T cells in healthy people across ages. Study outcomes and limitations: With unsorted PBMCs, a conclusive comparison of naive versus antigen-experienced cells was not possible.

This CDR3 is built from 15 residues. Germline V gene data show CDR1 as MNHEY and CDR2 as SVGAGI. The second PCR ran about 6 to 12 cycles with a sample-barcoded 5' primer and J-beta primers. TCRdb reprocessed the 5' RACE reads via MiXCR and lists one record per CDR3 protein. The data show some 1.8 million distinct CDR3 sequences, about two fifths seen once. Regarding this clonotype: What it binds is not known.

The sample was blood. The clonotype originates from a human donor in good health. This chain uses TRBV6-5 with TRBJ2-5; 9 bases agree with TRBD1. The DNA matches TRBJ2-7 better at its end, which makes the J call doubtful. The CDR3 region is CASSLSPGQGAEQYF. CDR3 nucleotide sequence: TGTGCCAGCAGTTTGTCACCGGGACAGGGTGCCGAGCAGTACTTC.